This TCR beta chain was sequenced for a study of T cell responses to AZD1222 COVID-19 vaccine. General study points: Clonal diversity was possibly underestimated; the donors were predominantly white British and more often female. Across the whole spike, CD4 TCRs peaked at regions 160-218 and 743-854. As reported, nearly half of all spike-specific TCRs target variant regions that are unmutated. The repertoires were collected only after the peak T cell response.

The assay was immunoSEQ multiplex PCR, and TCRdb's table has in-frame clones only and misses some. The sample totals about 140,000 clones. Points on this clone: The target antigen is unknown.

Germline loops: CDR1 SGHVS, CDR2 FQNEAQ. This CDR3 is 15 amino acids long. J was trimmed by 4 bases and V by 3 bases; bases with no gene match: 8. The chain employs TRBV7-8 and TRBJ1-2, with TRBD1 identical over 7 bases. The TCR sequence derives from an adult in good health. Sample: peripheral blood. The CDR3, as DNA: TGTGCCAGCAGCTTCGACAGGGAGGGGGCCTATGGCTACACCTTC. Residues: CASSFDREGAYGYTF.